This TCR beta chain stems from a study of a mutant IDH1 vaccine in newly diagnosed glioma. Study as a whole: Patients began vaccination 4-6 weeks after radiotherapy alone, or with temozolomide cycles. Notes on the study in general: Patients showed vaccine-induced immune responses at a rate of more than 80%.

About this clone: What it binds is not known.

Time point defined: week 5, during vaccination. Each dose of the vaccine consisted of 300 ug of mutant IDH1 20-mer peptide, with topical imiquimod. Measured with immunoSEQ multiplex PCR; TCRdb has only the in-frame clones, and not every one. In the table there are 40,000 to 60,000 clones, 78% of which are singletons. V was shortened by 3 bases and J by 5 bases, with 20 bases between the two germline ends. There are 17 residues in the CDR3. CDR1 is SNHLY, CDR2 FYNNEI, per germline. Sample: PBMCs, taken from a glioma patient whose treatment included an IDH1 peptide vaccine. This TCR was recovered from a woman aged 40 to 50 with glioma. This chain links TRBV2 with TRBJ2-1, with a tentative D call TRBD2 (6 bases). DNA for the CDR3: TGTGCCAGCAGTGAGCGGGACTTCCCGCGCCGAGACAATGAGCAGTTCTTC. Translated, it gives CASSERDFPRRDNEQFF.